This T cell receptor beta chain derives from a study of T cell changes during pregnancy in multiple sclerosis. From germline, CDR1 is SGHNT and CDR2 YYREEE (reference sequence). There are 13 residues in the CDR3. V dropped 2 bases and J dropped 7; count of bases not matched to a gene: 3. The table came from immunoSEQ multiplex PCR; TCRdb's copy has only in-frame clones and leaves some out. Here the sample spans just under 95,000 clones, roughly 92% being singletons. The sample consisted of peripheral blood, taken in the first trimester of pregnancy. This chain links TRBV5-4 with TRBJ2-1, with 7 positions matching TRBD2. This sequence was found in a female donor with multiple sclerosis, enrolled in a pregnancy study. CDR3 nucleotide sequence: TGTGCCAGCAGCTTAGTGGGGGGGAATGAGCAGTTCTTC. Residues: CASSLVGGNEQFF.